The 25 T cell receptor beta chains in this list originate from one sample, sequenced in a study of T cells in Graves' hyperthyroidism and ophthalmopathy. There were TCR beta CDR3 regions amplified from RNA transcripts. An initial round of RT-PCR targeting the TCR CDR3 relied on the HTBI primer set. TCRdb ran MiXCR on the multiplex PCR reads and lists one entry per CDR3 protein. The sample holds 730,000 or so distinct CDR3 sequences, approximately 19% seen once. The specimen was blood. These receptors were taken from a woman aged 50 to 60 with Graves' hyperthyroidism that later progressed to Graves' ophthalmopathy.

This clonotype appeared a few times. This chain connects TRBV3-1 to TRBJ1-4; possibly TRBD1 for D (5 bases). This CDR3 has 13 residues. From germline, CDR1 is LGHDT and CDR2 YNNKEL (reference sequence). Trimming took 3 bases from V and 8 from J, leaving 10 bases between them. This CDR3 is CASSQGVEEKLFF. The CDR3 DNA follows: TGTGCCAGCAGCCAGGGGGTAGAAGAAAAACTGTTTTTT.

This clonotype was detected only a few times. The gene calls are TRBV6-5 and TRBJ2-5; D is perhaps TRBD2 (6 bases). Trimming removed 1 base from V and 9 bases from J, with 21 bases in between. From germline, CDR1 is MNHEY and CDR2 SVGAGI. This CDR3 region has 16 residues. The CDR3 DNA reads TGTGCCAGCAGTTACTTGCGGGGCGCGGTTTTGCTATCCCAGTACTTC. Translation: CASSYLRGAVLLSQYF.

At least ten counts were recorded for this clonotype. This rearrangement joins TRBV11-2 to TRBJ2-1; D is undetermined. The V and J ends lost 3 bases and 6 bases respectively, with 12 bases between them. In germline, CDR1 is SGHAT, CDR2 FQNNGV. The CDR3 loop spans 14 amino acids. CDR3 bases: TGTGCCAGCAGCTTCCCCATGGCGGTCAATGAGCAGTTCTTC. Residues: CASSFPMAVNEQFF.

The chain carries TRBV4-1 and TRBJ1-1; D is perhaps TRBD1 (5 bases). The V and J ends lost 0 bases and 6 bases respectively, with 20 bases between them. Germline lookup yields CDR1 MGHRA and CDR2 YSYEKL. The CDR3 has 17 residues. CDR3 sequence reads: CASSQDSPGELRAEAFF. The CDR3 nucleotides read TGCGCCAGCAGCCAAGATTCCCCGGGGGAATTGAGGGCTGAAGCTTTCTTT.

This clonotype has at least ten counts. The chain recombines TRBV7-6 with TRBJ1-5; no clear D. V was pared by 4 bases and J by 5 bases, with 12 bases between. This CDR3 contains 14 residues. The germline V gene encodes CDR1 SGHVS and CDR2 FNYEAQ. CDR3 loop: CASSSDEGYQPQHF. The DNA of the CDR3 is TGTGCCAGCAGCTCGGACGAAGGATATCAGCCCCAGCATTTT.

This chain joins TRBV7-6 and TRBJ1-1; perhaps TRBD1 as D (6 bases). From germline, CDR1 is SGHVS and CDR2 FNYEAQ. V shed 10 bases and J shed 2 bases, with 14 bases lying between them. The CDR3 runs to 13 residues. The chain's CDR3 is CATQGGRNTEAFF. The CDR3 nucleotides are TGTGCCACACAGGGAGGACGAAACACTGAAGCTTTCTTT.

This clonotype was detected many times. The chain employs TRBV11-2 and TRBJ1-1, with D perhaps TRBD1 (6 bases). Germline V gene lookup returns CDR1 SGHAT and CDR2 FQNNGV. This CDR3 region has 15 residues. Trimming removed 0 bases from V and 0 bases from J, with 8 bases in between. This CDR3 reads CASSLDGQLNTEAFF. The DNA for the CDR3 is TGTGCCAGCAGCTTAGACGGACAGCTGAACACTGAAGCTTTCTTT.

This clonotype has only a few counts. The chain recombines TRBV4-1 with TRBJ1-5; TRBD1 is a possible D gene (5 bases). The CDR3 sequence is 15 residues long. Trimming took off 4 bases at V and 4 bases at J, with 14 bases between the two ends. Germline V gene data show CDR1 as MGHRA and CDR2 as YSYEKL. The CDR3 DNA sequence: TGCGCCAGCAGCCTTGGCGAAGGGGAGAATCAGCCCCAGCATTTT. Its translation is CASSLGEGENQPQHF.

This clonotype was counted at least ten times. The V call is TRBV18, the J call TRBJ1-1; D is possibly TRBD1 (5 bases). V was trimmed by 6 bases and J by 2 bases, leaving 13 bases between them. Germline V gives CDR1 KGHSH, CDR2 LQKENI. The CDR3 covers 14 residues. CDR3 bases: TGTGCCAGCTCTACTGTGGGGGGTAACACTGAAGCTTTCTTT. Translated: CASSTVGGNTEAFF.

J is TRBJ2-2 and V is TRBV27; 8 positions agree with TRBD1. Germline V gene lookup returns CDR1 MNHEY and CDR2 SMNVEV (reference sequence). J lost 4 bases, V lost 5 bases, and 9 bases had no gene match. The CDR3 loop spans 16 amino acids. CDR3 nucleotides: TGTGCCAGCAGTGCGCAGGGGGCGGTAGGCACCGGGGAGCTGTTTTTT. Its translation is CASSAQGAVGTGELFF.

This sequence joins TRBV19 and TRBJ2-3, with 7 positions matching TRBD1. Germline V gene sequence: CDR1 LNHDA, CDR2 SQIVND (reference sequence). V lost 4 bases and J lost 1; bases outside the gene matches: 5. The CDR3 length is 15 residues. The CDR3 here is CASSTDGQGTDTQYF. CDR3 nucleotide sequence: TGTGCCAGTAGTACAGATGGACAGGGCACAGATACGCAGTATTTT. The entire variable domain, with the rest obtained from reference TRBV19 and TRBJ2-3, is as follows: DGGITQSPKYLFRKEGQNVTLSCEQNLNHDAMYWYRQDPGQGLRLIYYSQIVNDFQKGDIAEGYSVSREKKESFPLTVTSAQKNPTAFYLCASSTDGQGTDTQYFGPGTRLTVL.

The gene calls are TRBV7-6 and TRBJ1-1; maybe TRBD1 (6 bases). V was shortened by 3 bases and J by 3 bases, with 11 bases between the two germline ends. Germline CDR1 SGHVS, CDR2 FNYEAQ. This CDR3 has 14 residues. The CDR3 spells CASSLNRDDTEAFF. DNA of the CDR3: TGTGCCAGCAGCTTGAACAGGGACGACACTGAAGCTTTCTTT.

The V gene is TRBV28, the J gene TRBJ1-2; D is uncertain. V was clipped by 8 bases and J by 4 bases, with 11 bases between them. Germline V gene data show CDR1 as MDHEN and CDR2 as SYDVKM. The CDR3 runs 12 residues. The CDR3 spells CASGSVSYGYTF. DNA of the CDR3: TGTGCCAGCGGGTCGGTTAGCTATGGCTACACCTTC.

This clonotype occurred many times. The gene calls are TRBV20-1 and TRBJ2-7; D is ambiguous. Germline V lookup: CDR1 DFQATT, CDR2 SNEGSKA (reference sequence). Trimming left V 3 bases short and J 2 bases short, with 14 bases between. The CDR3 runs 14 residues. DNA of the CDR3: TGCAGTGCTAGCGCTACAATCCTCACCTACGAGCAGTACTTC. Its protein product is CSASATILTYEQYF.

This clonotype was seen a handful of times. The gene calls are TRBV5-1 and TRBJ2-1, with 11 nucleotides matching TRBD2. Per germline, CDR1 SGHRS and CDR2 YFSETQ. V lost 3 bases, J lost 4 bases, and 9 bases stayed unmatched. CDR3 length equals 17 residues. The CDR3 DNA reads TGCGCCAGCAGCTCCGAAACTAGCGGGGGAGTTTACAATGAGCAGTTCTTC. Its protein product is CASSSETSGGVYNEQFF.

The chain combines TRBV6-1 with TRBJ1-2, with D tentatively TRBD1 (6 bases). Trimming removed 2 bases from V and 5 bases from J, with 12 bases in between. This CDR3 has 14 residues. Germline CDR1 is MNHNS and CDR2 is SASEGT. The CDR3 spells CASSEIGQTYGYTF. Written as DNA, the CDR3 is TGTGCCAGCAGTGAAATAGGACAGACTTATGGCTACACCTTC.

In this sample, this clonotype turned up many times. V gene TRBV29-1 combines with J gene TRBJ1-1, with 10 bases lining up with TRBD1. The germline CDR1 and CDR2 sequences are SQVTM and ANQGSEA. The CDR3 covers 13 residues. Unmatched junction bases numbered 5, after V lost 7 bases and J lost 3 bases. In DNA, the CDR3 is TGCAGCGCCAAGACAGGGGGCGACACTGAAGCTTTCTTT. As protein: CSAKTGGDTEAFF.

This clonotype was observed a few times. This chain joins TRBV5-1 and TRBJ2-3, with no clear D. CDR3 length: 15 residues. The germline V gene has CDR1 SGHRS and CDR2 YFSETQ. The ends were cut back, 0 bases at V and 0 bases at J, with 8 bases in the middle. The CDR3 bases are TGCGCCAGCAGCTTGGAAGGGCCTAGCACAGATACGCAGTATTTT. Translating it yields CASSLEGPSTDTQYF.

In its sample, this clonotype was seen a few times. V usage is TRBV6-1 and J usage is TRBJ1-1; TRBD1 matches 8 bases. Germline lookup yields CDR1 MNHNS and CDR2 SASEGT. The CDR3 is 14 residues long. V gave up 10 bases and J gave up 5 bases; unmatched junction bases: 12. The CDR3 nucleotides are TGTGCCAACGCCATGACAGGGGTCGAGACTGAAGCTTTCTTT. Its protein is CANAMTGVETEAFF.

This chain links TRBV6-5 with TRBJ2-1; D is possibly TRBD1 (5 bases). The CDR3 is 15 residues long. Germline-derived CDR1 and CDR2 are MNHEY and SVGAGI. Trimming removed 2 bases from V and 6 bases from J, with 14 bases in between. CDR3 DNA: TGTGCCAGCAGTTACGAACTCAGGGTCCCCAATGAGCAGTTCTTC. As protein: CASSYELRVPNEQFF.

This clonotype has at least ten counts. The rearrangement links TRBV3-1 to TRBJ2-3; D unresolved. Germline lookup yields CDR1 LGHDT and CDR2 YNNKEL (reference sequence). V lost 4 bases to trimming and J lost 1 base, with 9 bases between them. This CDR3 is built from 14 residues. The CDR3, as DNA: TGTGCCAGCAGCCCCCGGCAGCGCACAGATACGCAGTATTTT. It specifies CASSPRQRTDTQYF.

This clonotype has a handful of counts. The chain links TRBV5-5 to TRBJ1-1, with D unresolved. CDR3 length equals 13 residues. Germline-derived CDR1 and CDR2 are SGHKS and YYEKEE (reference sequence). The ends were cut back, 1 base at V and 0 bases at J, with 4 bases in the middle. The CDR3 bases are TGTGCCAGCAGCTTGTGGATGAACACTGAAGCTTTCTTT. This translates into CASSLWMNTEAFF. Full variable domain (remainder filled in from reference TRBV5-5 and TRBJ1-1): DAGVTQSPTHLIKTRGQQVTLRCSPISGHKSVSWYQQVLGQGPQFIFQYYEKEERGRGNFPDRFSARQFPNYSSELNVNALLLGDSALYLCASSLWMNTEAFFGQGTRLTVV.

This clonotype was counted ten times or more. J is TRBJ1-5 and V is TRBV12-3 or TRBV12-4; D is unclear. With 2 bases removed from V and 4 bases from J, the gap between germline ends came to 9 bases. The CDR3 is 14 amino acids. CDR3 in amino acids: CASSLLARNQPQHF. CDR3 bases: TGTGCCAGCAGTTTACTGGCAAGGAATCAGCCCCAGCATTTT.

V and J are TRBV7-9 and TRBJ2-7; D may be TRBD1 or TRBD2 (5 bases each). The ends were cut back, 5 bases at V and 6 bases at J, with 23 bases in the middle. Germline V gene data show CDR1 as SEHNR and CDR2 as FQNEAQ (reference sequence). The CDR3 totals 16 residues. The CDR3 region is CASSVTTRDGLPEQYF. In DNA, the CDR3 is TGTGCCAGCAGCGTAACGACACGGGACGGCCTCCCCGAGCAGTACTTC.

This clonotype was observed a handful of times. V usage is TRBV12-3 or TRBV12-4 and J usage is TRBJ2-7; TRBD2 matches at 8 bases. V gave up 5 bases and J gave up 2 bases; unmatched junction bases: 5. The CDR3 length is 14 residues. CDR3 amino acids: CASSHSGGAYEQYF. The CDR3 coding sequence is TGTGCCAGCAGTCACTCGGGGGGGGCCTACGAGCAGTACTTC.